This T cell receptor beta chain derives from a study of control samples from healthy donors and cancer patients. In its sample, this clone was seen once. V dropped 3 bases and J dropped 5 bases, with 14 bases sitting between them. CDR1 and CDR2 from the germline V gene are MNHEY and SMNVEV (reference sequence). The CDR3 loop spans 14 amino acids. Profiling relied on immunoSEQ multiplex PCR, and the TCRdb table lists in-frame clones only, not all of them. The sample lists around 150,000 clones; approximately 94% were seen once. The sequencing input was PBMCs. V gene TRBV27 combines with J gene TRBJ2-7; D not certain. This clonotype was sampled from a man in his sixties with colorectal cancer. CDR3 DNA sequence: TGTGCCAGCAGTTTCGGGCACTTAGCCGACGAGCAGTACTTC. It yields the protein CASSFGHLADEQYF.